The 20 T cell receptor beta chains below come from one sample, sequenced in a study of blood T cell repertoires in COVID-19. Produced via immunoSEQ multiplex PCR; TCRdb's table is partial and in-frame only. The sample shows about 480,000 clones, roughly 90% of them seen only once. Sequencing was done on a sample of PBMCs or T cells enriched from blood (not recorded which). Receptors originate from a woman in her thirties or forties who had recovered from COVID-19.

The V gene is TRBV2, the J gene TRBJ1-1, with 7 bases fitting TRBD1. This CDR3 region has 13 residues. Germline V lookup: CDR1 SNHLY, CDR2 FYNNEI. J was trimmed by 5 bases and V by 7 bases; bases with no gene match: 7. The CDR3 loop reads CASNEGAVTEAFF. DNA for the CDR3: TGTGCCAGCAATGAGGGGGCGGTGACTGAAGCTTTCTTT.

The genes are TRBV5-1 and TRBJ2-7, with 12 nucleotides matching TRBD2. V lost 5 bases to trimming and J lost 7 bases; unmatched junction nucleotides: 10. There are 15 residues in the CDR3. Germline V gene sequence: CDR1 SGHRS, CDR2 YFSETQ. In DNA form, the CDR3 reads TGCGCCAGCAGGCTCCTAGCGGGAGGGCCACGGGAGCAGTACTTC. It yields the protein CASRLLAGGPREQYF. Full variable domain (rest looked up from reference TRBV5-1 and TRBJ2-7): KAGVTQTPRYLIKTRGQQVTLSCSPISGHRSVSWYQQTPGQGLQFLFEYFSETQRNKGNFPGRFSGRQFSNSRSEMNVSTLELGDSALYLCASRLLAGGPREQYFGPGTRLTVT.

This clone was seen once. This sequence joins TRBV21-1 and TRBJ1-2. TRBV21-1 is a listed pseudogene. CDR3 length: 16 amino acids. The CDR3: CASSKVAEGPNYGYTF. The DNA of the CDR3 is TGTGCCAGCAGCAAAGTAGCGGAGGGCCCGAACTATGGCTACACCTTC.

CDR3 DNA sequence: TGTGCCAGCAGTCAACAGGGTGTGGGCCCCTCAAGTGAGACCCAGTACTTC. Protein sequence: CASSQQGVGPSSETQYF. The chain joins TRBV6-6 to TRBJ2-5, with D perhaps TRBD1 (6 bases). Trimming left V 5 bases short and J 5 bases short, with 24 bases between. There are 17 residues in the CDR3. Germline V CDR1 and CDR2: MNHNY, SVGAGI (reference sequence).

The chain combines TRBV30 with TRBJ1-2, with D unclear. Trimming removed 6 bases at V and 6 bases at J, with 14 bases between. Germline lookup yields CDR1 GTSNPN and CDR2 SVGIG (reference sequence). The length of the CDR3 is 12 residues. The CDR3 DNA sequence: TGTGCCTGCAACAAATACCCCAATGGCTACACCTTC. Translation gives CACNKYPNGYTF.

V gene TRBV5-8 combines with J gene TRBJ1-1; D possibly corresponds to TRBD1 (6 bases). Germline lookup yields CDR1 SGHTS and CDR2 YDEGEE. This CDR3 has 13 residues. V was cut by 1 base and J by 7 bases, with 11 bases left in between. CDR3 residues: CASSLSGVGEAFF. The CDR3 bases are TGTGCCAGCAGCTTGTCAGGGGTGGGTGAAGCTTTCTTT.

The chain links TRBV9 to TRBJ2-2, with 8 bases matching TRBD2. This CDR3 spans 14 amino acids. CDR1 is SGDLS, CDR2 YYNGEE, per germline. The V gene end was trimmed by 7 bases and the J gene end by 6 bases; junction bases not matched to a gene: 8. CDR3 DNA: TGTGCCAGCGGGCCTCGGGGGGGTCCCGGGGAGCTGTTTTTT. This sequence encodes CASGPRGGPGELFF.

The V gene is TRBV5-8, the J gene TRBJ2-4, with TRBD1 matching 8 bases. This CDR3 has 15 residues. After removal of 3 bases from V and 6 bases from J, the junction contained 8 bases not matched to a gene. Germline CDR1 reads SGHTS; CDR2 reads YDEGEE. The CDR3 region is CASSSKDRVLNIQYF. DNA for the CDR3: TGTGCCAGCAGCTCTAAGGACAGGGTGTTAAACATTCAGTACTTC. Full variable domain (rest looked up from reference TRBV5-8 and TRBJ2-4): EAGVTQSPTHLIKTRGQQATLRCSPISGHTSVYWYQQALGLGLQFLLWYDEGEERNRGNFPPRFSGRQFPNYSSELNVNALELEDSALYLCASSSKDRVLNIQYFGAGTRLSVL.

The genes are TRBV11-2 and TRBJ2-1, with 9 bases fitting TRBD2. The V segment lost 0 bases and the J segment 15 bases; nucleotides outside the gene matches: 15. Germline V CDR1 and CDR2: SGHAT, FQNNGV. The CDR3 is made up of 16 amino acids. The CDR3 region has the DNA TGTGCCAGCAGCTTAGATGATCCTAGCGGGAATCGGGTGCGGTTCTTC. Protein sequence: CASSLDDPSGNRVRFF.

This clone was observed once. The V and J genes are TRBV29-1 and TRBJ2-2, with 15 positions matching TRBD2. The CDR3 has 17 residues. The V gene's germline CDR1 is SQVTM and CDR2 ANQGSEA. V lost 6 bases and J lost 0; bases outside the gene matches: 5. The CDR3 DNA follows: TGCAGCGTGTCCGGGACTAGCGGGAGGCCGAACACCGGGGAGCTGTTTTTT. Its protein is CSVSGTSGRPNTGELFF.

This clone was seen a single time. The rearrangement links TRBV12-3 or TRBV12-4 to TRBJ1-3; D unclear. The V end lost 5 bases, the J end lost 0 bases, and 5 bases lay between the germline ends. The CDR3 spans 13 residues. The CDR3 spells CASSLFSGNTIYF. The CDR3 DNA sequence: TGTGCCAGCAGTCTTTTCTCTGGAAACACCATATATTTT.

The chain carries TRBV29-1 and TRBJ2-3, with D tentatively TRBD1 (5 bases). The CDR3 totals 15 residues. Germline CDR1 SQVTM, CDR2 ANQGSEA. Deletions cut 2 bases from V and 5 bases from J, with 17 bases between. The CDR3 region is CSVEMWGSRGDTQYF. DNA of the CDR3: TGCAGCGTTGAAATGTGGGGTAGTAGGGGAGATACGCAGTATTTT.

A note on this clone: Different DNA sequences within this sample yield the same CDR3. The chain couples TRBV18 to TRBJ1-3; D ambiguous. The V gene lost 3 bases and the J gene lost 0 bases, with 6 bases spanning the gap. The germline V gene encodes CDR1 KGHSH and CDR2 LQKENI. The CDR3 spans 14 residues. The CDR3 reads CASSPASSGNTIYF. The DNA for the CDR3 is TGTGCCAGCTCACCGGCCAGCTCTGGAAACACCATATATTTT. Full variable domain (missing parts from reference TRBV18 and TRBJ1-3): NAGVMQNPRHLVRRRGQEARLRCSPMKGHSHVYWYRQLPEEGLKFMVYLQKENIIDESGMPKERFSAEFPKEGPSILRIQQVVRGDSAAYFCASSPASSGNTIYFGEGSWLTVV.

The V and J genes are TRBV6-5 and TRBJ1-5; TRBD1 matches at 7 bases. The V gene's germline CDR1 is MNHEY and CDR2 SVGAGI. The CDR3 runs 14 residues. After removal of 5 bases from V and 1 base from J, the junction contained 2 bases not matched to a gene. The CDR3 spells CASSTQGSNQPQHF. In nucleotides, the CDR3 is TGTGCCAGCAGTACACAGGGGAGCAATCAGCCCCAGCATTTT.

This chain links TRBV20-1 with TRBJ1-2, with TRBD1 matching over 9 bases. Germline loops: CDR1 DFQATT, CDR2 SNEGSKA (reference sequence). The CDR3 consists of 13 residues. The V and J ends lost 3 bases and 8 bases, in that order; junction bases with no gene match: 7. The CDR3 protein is CSASPGQGKGYTF. In nucleotides, the CDR3 is TGCAGTGCTAGTCCCGGACAGGGGAAGGGCTACACCTTC.

The chain recombines TRBV7-9 with TRBJ1-2; D unclear. Germline lookup yields CDR1 SEHNR and CDR2 FQNEAQ (reference sequence). The germline V and J ends were trimmed by 3 bases and 8 bases, with 19 bases remaining between them. The CDR3 has 15 residues. The CDR3 reads CASSFGLAEKRGYTF. The CDR3 nucleotides read TGTGCCAGCAGCTTTGGTTTGGCAGAAAAACGAGGCTACACCTTC.

The chain carries TRBV11-3 and TRBJ1-1; possible D gene TRBD1, 6 bases. This CDR3 is 15 amino acids long. In germline, CDR1 is SGHNT, CDR2 YENEEA. V lost 3 bases and J lost 1, with 12 bases in between. CDR3 coding DNA: TGTGCCAGCAGCTTGGGAACAGGGCAGAACACTGAAGCTTTCTTT. This encodes CASSLGTGQNTEAFF.

The genes are TRBV7-6 and TRBJ2-7, with 11 bases fitting TRBD2. The germline CDR1 and CDR2 sequences are SGHVS and FNYEAQ. Trimming at V came to 5 bases and at J to 4 bases, leaving 7 bases not matched to a gene. There are 15 residues in the CDR3. The CDR3 region has the DNA TGTGCCAGCAGCGCCACTAGCGGGAGCACGTACGAGCAGTACTTC. It specifies CASSATSGSTYEQYF.

This chain links TRBV4-3 with TRBJ2-7; D not certain. The germline gives CDR1 LGHNA, CDR2 YSLEER. The CDR3 is 15 residues long. Trimming removed 4 bases at V and 0 bases at J, with 13 bases between. The CDR3 DNA reads as TGCGCCAGCAGCCGGAATCGAGGTGGCTCCTACGAGCAGTACTTC. It yields the protein CASSRNRGGSYEQYF.

The genes are TRBV19 and TRBJ2-7, with 9 bases that match TRBD1. The germline gives CDR1 LNHDA, CDR2 SQIVND (reference sequence). The CDR3 runs to 15 residues. Germline trimming cut 6 bases from V and 0 bases from J; bases unmatched to any gene: 6. In nucleotides, the CDR3 is TGTGCCAGTAGGCCGGGACAGGGAACCTCCTACGAGCAGTACTTC. This gives the protein CASRPGQGTSYEQYF.